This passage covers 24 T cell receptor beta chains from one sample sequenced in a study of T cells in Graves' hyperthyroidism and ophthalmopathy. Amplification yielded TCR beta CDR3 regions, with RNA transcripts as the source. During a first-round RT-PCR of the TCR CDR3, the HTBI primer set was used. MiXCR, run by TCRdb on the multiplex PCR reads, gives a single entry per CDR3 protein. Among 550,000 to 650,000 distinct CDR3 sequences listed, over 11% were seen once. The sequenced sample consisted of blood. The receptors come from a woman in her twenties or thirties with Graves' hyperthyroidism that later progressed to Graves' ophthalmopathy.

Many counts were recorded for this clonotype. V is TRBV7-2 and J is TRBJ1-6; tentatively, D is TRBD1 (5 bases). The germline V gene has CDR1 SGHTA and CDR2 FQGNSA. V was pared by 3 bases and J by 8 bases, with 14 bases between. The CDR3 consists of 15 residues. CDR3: CASSLTVHWDSPLHF. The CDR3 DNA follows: TGTGCCAGCAGCTTGACAGTCCATTGGGATTCACCCCTCCACTTT.

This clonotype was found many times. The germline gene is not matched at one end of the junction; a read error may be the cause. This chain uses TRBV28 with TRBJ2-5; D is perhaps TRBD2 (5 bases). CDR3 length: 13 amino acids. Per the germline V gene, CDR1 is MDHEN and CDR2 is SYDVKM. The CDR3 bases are TGTGCCAGCAGTGAGAGTACTTCGCGGCGGGTGGACTTC. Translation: CASSESTSRRVDF.

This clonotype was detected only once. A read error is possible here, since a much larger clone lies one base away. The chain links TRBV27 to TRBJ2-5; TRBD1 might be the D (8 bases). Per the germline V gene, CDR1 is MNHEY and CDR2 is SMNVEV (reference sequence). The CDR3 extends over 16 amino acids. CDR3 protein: CASSLQQGGGLESQYF. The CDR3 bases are TGTGCCAGCAGTCTCCAACAGGGGGGGGGTTTAGAGAGCCAGTACTTC.

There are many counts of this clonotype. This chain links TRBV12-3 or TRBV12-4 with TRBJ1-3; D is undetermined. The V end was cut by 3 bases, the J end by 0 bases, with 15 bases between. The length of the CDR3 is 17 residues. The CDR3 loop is CASSLYLVTYSGNTIYF. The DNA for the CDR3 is TGTGCCAGCAGTTTGTATCTCGTTACCTACTCTGGAAACACCATATATTTT.

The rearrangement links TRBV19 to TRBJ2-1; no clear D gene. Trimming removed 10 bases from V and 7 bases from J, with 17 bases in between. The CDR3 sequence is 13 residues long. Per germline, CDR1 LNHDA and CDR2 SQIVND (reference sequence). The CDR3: CATRLVGKNEQFF. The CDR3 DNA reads TGTGCCACCCGCTTAGTGGGAAAGAATGAGCAGTTCTTC.

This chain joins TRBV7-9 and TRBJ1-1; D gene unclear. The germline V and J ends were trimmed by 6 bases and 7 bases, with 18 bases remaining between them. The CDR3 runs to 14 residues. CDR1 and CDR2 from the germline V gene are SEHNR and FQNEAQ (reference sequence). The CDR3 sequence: CASSNSVGHNEAFF. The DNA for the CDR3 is TGTGCCAGCAGTAACAGCGTAGGGCATAATGAAGCTTTCTTT.

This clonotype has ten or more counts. CDR3 coding DNA: TGTGCCATCAGTGAAATGAGCCAGGAGACCCAGTACTTC. It translates to CAISEMSQETQYF. J is TRBJ2-5 and V is TRBV10-3; D not resolved. The germline V gene encodes CDR1 ENHRY and CDR2 SYGVKD. This CDR3 has 13 residues. V lost 3 bases, J lost 5 bases, and 10 bases lay in between.

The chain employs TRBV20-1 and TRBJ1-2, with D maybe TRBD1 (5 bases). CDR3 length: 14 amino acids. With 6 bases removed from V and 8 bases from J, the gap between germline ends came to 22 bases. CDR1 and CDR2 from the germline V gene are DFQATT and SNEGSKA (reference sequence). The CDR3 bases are TGCAGTGCAACCCGAAGCCAGGGTGAGGGAGGCTACACCTTC. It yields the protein CSATRSQGEGGYTF.

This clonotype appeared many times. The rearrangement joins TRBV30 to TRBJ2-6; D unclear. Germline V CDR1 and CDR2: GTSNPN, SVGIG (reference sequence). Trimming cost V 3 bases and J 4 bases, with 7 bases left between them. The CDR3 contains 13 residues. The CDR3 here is CAWRREGANVLTF. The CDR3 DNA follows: TGTGCCTGGAGAAGGGAAGGGGCCAACGTCCTGACTTTC.

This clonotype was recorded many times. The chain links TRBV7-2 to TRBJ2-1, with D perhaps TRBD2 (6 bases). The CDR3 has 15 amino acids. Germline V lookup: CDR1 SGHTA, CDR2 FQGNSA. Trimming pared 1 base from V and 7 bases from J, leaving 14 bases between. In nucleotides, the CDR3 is TGTGCCAGCAGCTTAGATAGGGAGGCGACGAATGAGCAGTTCTTC. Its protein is CASSLDREATNEQFF.

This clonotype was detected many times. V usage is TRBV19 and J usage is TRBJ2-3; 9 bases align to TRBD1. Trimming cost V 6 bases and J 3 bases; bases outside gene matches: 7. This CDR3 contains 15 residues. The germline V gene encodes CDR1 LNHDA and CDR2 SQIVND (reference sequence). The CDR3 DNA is TGTGCCAGTAGCCTACAGGGGGCAGGAACAGATACGCAGTATTTT. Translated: CASSLQGAGTDTQYF. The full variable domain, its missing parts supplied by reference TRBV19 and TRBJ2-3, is DGGITQSPKYLFRKEGQNVTLSCEQNLNHDAMYWYRQDPGQGLRLIYYSQIVNDFQKGDIAEGYSVSREKKESFPLTVTSAQKNPTAFYLCASSLQGAGTDTQYFGPGTRLTVL.

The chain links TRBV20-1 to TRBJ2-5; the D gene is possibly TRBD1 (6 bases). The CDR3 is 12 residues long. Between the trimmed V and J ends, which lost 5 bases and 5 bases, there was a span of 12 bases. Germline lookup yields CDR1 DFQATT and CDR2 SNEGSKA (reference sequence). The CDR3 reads CSAQTGSETQYF. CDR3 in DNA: TGCAGTGCTCAGACAGGAAGCGAGACCCAGTACTTC.

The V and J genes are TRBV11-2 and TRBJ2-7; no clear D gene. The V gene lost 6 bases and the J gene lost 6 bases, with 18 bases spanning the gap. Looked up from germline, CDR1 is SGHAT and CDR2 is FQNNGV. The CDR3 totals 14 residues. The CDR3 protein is CASRYNGVLGEQYF. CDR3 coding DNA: TGTGCCAGCAGGTATAACGGTGTGCTGGGCGAGCAGTACTTC.

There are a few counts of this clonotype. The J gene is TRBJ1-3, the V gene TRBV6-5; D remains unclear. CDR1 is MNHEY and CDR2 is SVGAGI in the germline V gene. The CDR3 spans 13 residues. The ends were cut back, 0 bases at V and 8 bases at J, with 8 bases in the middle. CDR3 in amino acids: CASSYSGRDTIYF. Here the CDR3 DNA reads TGTGCCAGCAGTTACTCAGGCAGAGACACCATATATTTT.

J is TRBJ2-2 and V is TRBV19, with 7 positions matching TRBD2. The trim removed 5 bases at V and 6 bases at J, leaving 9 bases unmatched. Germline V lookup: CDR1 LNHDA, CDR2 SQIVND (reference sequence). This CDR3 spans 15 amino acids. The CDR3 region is CASSSGLGGPGELFF. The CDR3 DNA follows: TGTGCCAGTAGTTCCGGACTAGGTGGCCCCGGGGAGCTGTTTTTT. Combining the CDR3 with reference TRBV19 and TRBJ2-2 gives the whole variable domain DGGITQSPKYLFRKEGQNVTLSCEQNLNHDAMYWYRQDPGQGLRLIYYSQIVNDFQKGDIAEGYSVSREKKESFPLTVTSAQKNPTAFYLCASSSGLGGPGELFFGEGSRLTVL.

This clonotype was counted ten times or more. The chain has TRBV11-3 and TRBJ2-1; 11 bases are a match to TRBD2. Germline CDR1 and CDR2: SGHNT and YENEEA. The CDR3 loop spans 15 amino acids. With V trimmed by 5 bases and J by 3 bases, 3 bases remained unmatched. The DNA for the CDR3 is TGTGCCAGCAGCCCCGGACTAGCGGGCTACAATGAGCAGTTCTTC. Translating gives CASSPGLAGYNEQFF. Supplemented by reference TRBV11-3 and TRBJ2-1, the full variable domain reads EAGVVQSPRYKIIEKKQPVAFWCNPISGHNTLYWYLQNLGQGPELLIRYENEEAVDDSQLPKDRFSAERLKGVDSTLKIQPAELGDSAVYLCASSPGLAGYNEQFFGPGTRLTVL.

The CDR3 nucleotides are TGTGCCAGCAGCTTAGACCCCCGAGGGGCATTACCGTACGAGCAGTACTTC. This encodes CASSLDPRGALPYEQYF. V gene TRBV11-2 combines with J gene TRBJ2-7, with D perhaps being TRBD1 or TRBD2 (5 bases each). From germline, CDR1 is SGHAT and CDR2 FQNNGV. The CDR3 totals 17 residues. Trimming pared 0 bases from V and 4 bases from J, leaving 19 bases between.

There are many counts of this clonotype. The CDR3 sequence is CASSIKASGDSYEQYF. The CDR3 DNA reads as TGTGCCAGCAGTATCAAGGCCTCGGGAGACTCCTACGAGCAGTACTTC. The rearrangement links TRBV27 to TRBJ2-7, with a weak D call TRBD2 (6 bases). This CDR3 region has 16 residues. V lost 5 bases and J 0 bases, leaving 17 bases between the germline ends. CDR1 and CDR2 from the germline V gene are MNHEY and SMNVEV (reference sequence).

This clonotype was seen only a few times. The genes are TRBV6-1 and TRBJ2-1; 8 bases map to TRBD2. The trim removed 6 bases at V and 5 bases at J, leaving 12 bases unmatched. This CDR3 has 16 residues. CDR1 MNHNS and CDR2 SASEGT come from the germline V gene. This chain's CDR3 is CASRPPWTSRNNEQFF. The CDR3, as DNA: TGTGCCAGCAGACCCCCCTGGACTAGCAGAAACAATGAGCAGTTCTTC.

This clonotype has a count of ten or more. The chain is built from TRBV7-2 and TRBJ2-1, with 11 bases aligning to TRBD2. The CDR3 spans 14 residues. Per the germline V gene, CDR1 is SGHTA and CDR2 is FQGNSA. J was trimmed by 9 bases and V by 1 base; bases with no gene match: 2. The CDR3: CASSLELAGVEQFF. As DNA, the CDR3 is TGTGCCAGCAGCTTAGAACTAGCGGGAGTTGAGCAGTTCTTC.

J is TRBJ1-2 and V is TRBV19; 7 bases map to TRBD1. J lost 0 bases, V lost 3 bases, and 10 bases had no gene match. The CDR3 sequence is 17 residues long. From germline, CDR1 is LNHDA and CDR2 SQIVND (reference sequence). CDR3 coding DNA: TGTGCCAGTAGTATCACCGGGACAGCCCAAGCTAACTATGGCTACACCTTC. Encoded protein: CASSITGTAQANYGYTF.

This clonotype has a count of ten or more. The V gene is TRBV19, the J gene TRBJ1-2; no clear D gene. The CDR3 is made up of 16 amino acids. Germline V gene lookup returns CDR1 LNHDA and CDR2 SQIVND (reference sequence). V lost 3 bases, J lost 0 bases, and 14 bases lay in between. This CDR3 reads CASSMAGGLANYGYTF. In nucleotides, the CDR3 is TGTGCCAGTAGTATGGCAGGCGGGCTAGCTAACTATGGCTACACCTTC.

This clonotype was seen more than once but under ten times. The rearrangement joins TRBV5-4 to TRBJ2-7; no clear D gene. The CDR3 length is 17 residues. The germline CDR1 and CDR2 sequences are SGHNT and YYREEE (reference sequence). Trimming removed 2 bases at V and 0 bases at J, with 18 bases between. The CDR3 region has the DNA TGTGCCAGCAGCTTCGACAAGCCTTCTGGGAACTCCTACGAGCAGTACTTC. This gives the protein CASSFDKPSGNSYEQYF. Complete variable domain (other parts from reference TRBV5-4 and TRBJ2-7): ETGVTQSPTHLIKTRGQQVTLRCSSQSGHNTVSWYQQALGQGPQFIFQYYREEENGRGNFPPRFSGLQFPNYSSELNVNALELDDSALYLCASSFDKPSGNSYEQYFGPGTRLTVT.

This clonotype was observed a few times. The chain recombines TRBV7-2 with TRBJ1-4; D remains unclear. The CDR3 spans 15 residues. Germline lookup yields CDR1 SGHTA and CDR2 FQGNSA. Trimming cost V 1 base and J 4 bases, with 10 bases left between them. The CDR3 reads CASSLVVADNEKLFF. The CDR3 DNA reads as TGTGCCAGCAGCTTAGTTGTGGCAGATAATGAAAAACTGTTTTTT.